This T cell receptor (beta chain) was found in a study of blood T cells in healthy people across ages. This clonotype has a count of ten or more. Its antigen is not known. Alongside a J-beta primer mix, a sample-barcoded 5' primer served in a second PCR lasting 7 to 11 cycles. TCRdb re-analysed the 5' RACE reads in MiXCR, keeping a single row per CDR3 protein. In the table there are approximately 820,000 distinct CDR3 sequences, under 45% of which are singletons. Study-level points and caveats: A greater number of naive CD4+ cells and higher diversity distinguished long-lived donors from aged donors.

Healthy Caucasian individuals from Russia aged about 6 to 90 were enrolled as donors. The sequenced material came from blood. The source of this sequence is a man aged 60-69 years in good health.

Here the CDR3 reads CASSEQPLQETQYF. The CDR3, as DNA: TGTGCCAGCAGTGAACAACCCCTCCAAGAGACCCAGTACTTC. The V gene is TRBV6-1, the J gene TRBJ2-5; the D is unclear. CDR1 is MNHNS and CDR2 is SASEGT in the germline V gene. The CDR3 totals 14 residues. The ends were cut back, 2 bases at V and 1 base at J, with 8 bases in the middle.